This T cell receptor (beta chain) emerged from a study of T cells in Graves' hyperthyroidism and ophthalmopathy. Findings and caveats of the study: Stable hyperthyroidism was told apart from ophthalmopathy by a model built on 13 V-J features. A median 6.5 months before onset, the model predicted ophthalmopathy.

Stability of Graves' hyperthyroidism was defined as absent ophthalmopathy progression within 18 months. Patients aged 18 to 65 had newly diagnosed hyperthyroidism of under 2 months' duration. TCR beta CDR3 regions were amplified from RNA transcripts. HTBI primers were used for first-round RT-PCR of the TCR CDR3. Using its own MiXCR run on the multiplex PCR reads, TCRdb lists one record per CDR3 protein. The sample has 610,000 or so distinct CDR3 sequences; about 45% are singletons. In its sample, this clonotype was seen many times. Its antigen is unknown. This CDR3 spans 15 amino acids. Trimming removed 0 bases from V and 5 bases from J; junction bases left unmatched: 6. Per germline, CDR1 MGHRA and CDR2 YSYEKL.

This sequence was found in a young woman with Graves' hyperthyroidism. V usage is TRBV4-1 and J usage is TRBJ1-1; TRBD1 matches 7 bases. Sequencing used peripheral blood or thyroid tissue (not recorded which). CDR3 region: CASSQEGGEETEAFF. The CDR3 DNA is TGCGCCAGCAGCCAAGAAGGGGGCGAGGAAACTGAAGCTTTCTTT.